A single sample gave rise to the 28 T cell receptor beta chains below, sequenced in a study of CD8 T cells in ankylosing spondylitis. Their recognized antigens are unknown. MiXCR, applied by TCRdb to the 5' RACE reads, yields one record per CDR3 protein. The sample lists about 200,000 distinct CDR3 sequences, approximately 7.3% occurring once. Regarding the study as a whole: Ankylosing spondylitis blood appeared to carry a characteristic TCR beta motif of several highly homologous variants.

Sequencing used blood, either unsorted or a sorted T cell fraction (not recorded which). These receptors originate from a male donor with ankylosing spondylitis.

Here the CDR3 reads CASSYSYGYTF. In nucleotides, the CDR3 is TGTGCCAGCAGTTACAGCTATGGCTACACCTTC. This chain joins TRBV6-2 or TRBV6-3 and TRBJ1-2; no clear D. CDR3 length: 11 amino acids. Trimming removed 2 bases at V and 4 bases at J, with 2 bases between. Germline CDR1 is MNHEY and CDR2 is SVGEGT.

The chain uses TRBV11-2 and TRBJ2-7; 7 nucleotides match TRBD1. V was clipped by 5 bases and J by 2 bases; unmatched bases: 9. CDR3 size: 15 residues. Germline lookup yields CDR1 SGHAT and CDR2 FQNNGV. CDR3 sequence: CASSTRDSVAYEQYF. The CDR3 bases are TGTGCCAGCAGCACTCGGGACAGTGTCGCCTACGAGCAGTACTTC.

This clonotype was detected ten times or more. This chain connects TRBV5-1 to TRBJ1-2; 8 bases are a match to TRBD1. From germline, CDR1 is SGHRS and CDR2 YFSETQ. The junction had 4 bases not matched to a gene; V was cut back by 0 bases and J by 6 bases. The CDR3 is made up of 14 amino acids. CDR3 sequence reads: CASSLAGTGHGYTF. In nucleotides, the CDR3 is TGCGCCAGCAGCTTGGCCGGGACAGGCCATGGCTACACCTTC. The variable domain in full, completed from reference TRBV5-1 and TRBJ1-2, reads KAGVTQTPRYLIKTRGQQVTLSCSPISGHRSVSWYQQTPGQGLQFLFEYFSETQRNKGNFPGRFSGRQFSNSRSEMNVSTLELGDSALYLCASSLAGTGHGYTFGSGTRLTVV.

This clonotype was observed at least ten times. The V gene is TRBV5-6, the J gene TRBJ2-1; tentatively, D is TRBD2 (5 bases). CDR3 length: 11 amino acids. Per germline, CDR1 SGHDT and CDR2 YYEEEE. Trimming took 3 bases from V and 10 from J, leaving 8 bases between them. This chain's CDR3 is CASSWEREQFF. The CDR3, as DNA: TGTGCCAGCAGCTGGGAGCGGGAGCAGTTCTTC.

This clonotype was observed many times. The V call is TRBV2, the J call TRBJ2-7, with a possible D match to TRBD1 (6 bases). The CDR3 is 15 amino acids. CDR1 is SNHLY and CDR2 is FYNNEI in the germline V gene. The germline V and J ends were trimmed by 5 bases and 4 bases, with 18 bases remaining between them. This CDR3 is CASSIRGTSTYEQYF. The CDR3 DNA reads as TGTGCCAGCAGTATTAGGGGGACCTCGACGTACGAGCAGTACTTC.

The V gene is TRBV20-1, the J gene TRBJ2-1, with 11 bases fitting TRBD2. Germline V gives CDR1 DFQATT, CDR2 SNEGSKA (reference sequence). The CDR3 length is 20 residues. V shed 0 bases and J 6 bases; nucleotides not matched to a gene: 19. CDR3 coding DNA: TGCAGTGCTAGAGATCCGGCATTCAAGACTAGCGGGATTACCCCCAATGAGCAGTTCTTC. The encoded protein is CSARDPAFKTSGITPNEQFF.

This clonotype occurred many times. The chain carries TRBV5-1 and TRBJ2-7; 12 positions agree with TRBD2. The CDR3 contains 15 residues. The V segment lost 3 bases and the J segment 2 bases; nucleotides outside the gene matches: 3. The germline gives CDR1 SGHRS, CDR2 YFSETQ. The DNA of the CDR3 is TGCGCCAGCAGCTGGACTAGCGGGACCACCTACGAGCAGTACTTC. As protein: CASSWTSGTTYEQYF.

In this sample, this clonotype turned up many times. V is TRBV7-6 and J is TRBJ1-1, with D possibly matching TRBD1 (5 bases). The CDR3 runs to 13 residues. Germline CDR1 is SGHVS and CDR2 is FNYEAQ. V lost 1 base, J lost 10 bases, and 13 bases lay in between. CDR3 region: CASSLGHRRGAFF. DNA of the CDR3: TGTGCCAGCAGCTTAGGTCACCGGAGGGGAGCTTTCTTT.

Many counts were recorded for this clonotype. This chain joins TRBV13 and TRBJ2-2, with D hard to call. Trimming took 4 bases from V and 4 from J, leaving 4 bases between them. The germline V gene has CDR1 PRHDT and CDR2 FYEKMQ (reference sequence). The CDR3 extends over 12 amino acids. The CDR3 sequence is CASSSITGELFF. The CDR3 DNA reads as TGTGCCAGCAGCTCCATCACCGGGGAGCTGTTTTTT.

This clonotype was detected many times. This chain links TRBV7-9 with TRBJ2-7; no clear D. The V and J ends lost 1 base and 7 bases respectively, with 8 bases between them. CDR3 length equals 12 residues. CDR1 and CDR2 from the germline V gene are SEHNR and FQNEAQ (reference sequence). CDR3 sequence (DNA): TGTGCCAGCAGCTTAGGGGCTAGAGAGCAGTACTTC. Protein product: CASSLGAREQYF.

The table lists this clonotype with many counts. The chain is built from TRBV4-3 and TRBJ2-2; 10 nucleotides match TRBD1. The CDR3 extends over 15 amino acids. Germline trimming cut 6 bases from V and 6 bases from J; bases unmatched to any gene: 7. Germline V gene lookup returns CDR1 LGHNA and CDR2 YSLEER. This CDR3 reads CASSQTGGFSGELFF. For the CDR3, the DNA is TGCGCCAGCAGTCAGACAGGGGGCTTCTCCGGGGAGCTGTTTTTT.

The chain has TRBV14 and TRBJ1-1; no reliable D call. Trimming removed 1 base at V and 5 bases at J, with 11 bases between. Germline lookup yields CDR1 SGHDN and CDR2 FVKESK. The CDR3 loop spans 14 amino acids. The CDR3 DNA follows: TGTGCCAGCAGCCAAGTCGGGGTTATGACTGAAGCTTTCTTT. Protein: CASSQVGVMTEAFF.

This clonotype was seen repeatedly, ten times or more. The chain carries TRBV2 and TRBJ2-3; TRBD1 matches 8 bases. The CDR3 contains 15 residues. V was pared by 2 bases and J by 1 base, with 2 bases of the junction left unmatched. Germline V gene data show CDR1 as SNHLY and CDR2 as FYNNEI. CDR3 sequence (DNA): TGTGCCAGCAGTGAAAGGGACAGGCGCACAGATACGCAGTATTTT. Protein product: CASSERDRRTDTQYF.

This chain joins TRBV7-6 and TRBJ2-6; perhaps TRBD1 as D (6 bases). This CDR3 is 15 amino acids long. The V and J ends lost 4 bases and 2 bases respectively, with 9 bases between them. Germline V gene data show CDR1 as SGHVS and CDR2 as FNYEAQ. CDR3: CASSSRQAGANVLTF. CDR3 nucleotides: TGTGCCAGCAGCTCCCGACAGGCTGGGGCCAACGTCCTGACTTTC.

This clonotype came up many times. This chain uses TRBV3-1 with TRBJ2-3; TRBD2 matches 10 bases. This CDR3 is built from 17 residues. The germline V gene has CDR1 LGHDT and CDR2 YNNKEL (reference sequence). After removal of 0 bases from V and 1 base from J, the junction contained 4 bases not matched to a gene. CDR3 nucleotide sequence: TGTGCCAGCAGCCAAGATGACCTAGCGGGGGGCACAGATACGCAGTATTTT. Translating gives CASSQDDLAGGTDTQYF.

The rearrangement links TRBV7-9 to TRBJ1-3; 9 positions match TRBD1. The germline V gene has CDR1 SEHNR and CDR2 FQNEAQ (reference sequence). The trim removed 6 bases at V and 2 bases at J, leaving 8 bases unmatched. The length of the CDR3 is 16 residues. CDR3 nucleotide sequence: TGTGCCAGCAGTCCGACAGGGGGAAAAGCTGGAAACACCATATATTTT. This gives the protein CASSPTGGKAGNTIYF.

This clonotype was seen at least ten times. The chain joins TRBV6-2 or TRBV6-3 to TRBJ2-2; D call uncertain. The CDR3 contains 13 residues. V was clipped by 3 bases and J by 4 bases, with 6 bases between them. Germline V gene data show CDR1 as MNHEY and CDR2 as SVGEGT. CDR3 in DNA: TGTGCCAGCAGTTATCTGACCACCGGGGAGCTGTTTTTT. Translating gives CASSYLTTGELFF.

The chain is built from TRBV27 and TRBJ2-5; maybe TRBD2 (7 bases). Germline V gives CDR1 MNHEY, CDR2 SMNVEV (reference sequence). V lost 2 bases to trimming and J lost 1 base, with 11 bases between them. The CDR3 covers 15 residues. The CDR3 bases are TGTGCCAGCAGTTTAGAGGGGGGGGGCCAAGAGACCCAGTACTTC. Translation: CASSLEGGGQETQYF.

V is TRBV27 and J is TRBJ1-5, with TRBD1 as a possible D gene (6 bases). CDR3 size: 16 residues. CDR1 is MNHEY and CDR2 is SMNVEV in the germline V gene (reference sequence). Trimming removed 0 bases at V and 1 base at J, with 10 bases between. This CDR3 reads CASSLSPGASNQPQHF. CDR3 in DNA: TGTGCCAGCAGTTTATCCCCGGGGGCAAGCAATCAGCCCCAGCATTTT.

This clonotype was observed many times. This chain connects TRBV6-5 to TRBJ2-7, with D perhaps TRBD1 or TRBD2 (5 bases each). V lost 2 bases and J lost 0, with 11 bases in between. The CDR3 covers 15 residues. Per the germline V gene, CDR1 is MNHEY and CDR2 is SVGAGI. Here the CDR3 reads CASSYDGTPSYEQYF. Here the CDR3 DNA reads TGTGCCAGCAGTTACGATGGGACGCCCTCCTACGAGCAGTACTTC.

This clonotype has a count of ten or more. The rearrangement links TRBV20-1 to TRBJ2-7; 7 bases align to TRBD2. Looked up from germline, CDR1 is DFQATT and CDR2 is SNEGSKA (reference sequence). This CDR3 spans 16 amino acids. J gave up 0 bases and V 0 bases, and 8 bases lay outside the gene matches. The CDR3 reads CSARDYERGVSYEQYF. DNA of the CDR3: TGCAGTGCTAGAGATTACGAGCGGGGAGTCTCCTACGAGCAGTACTTC.

This clonotype was detected a few times. The chain has TRBV3-1 and TRBJ1-1; possible D gene TRBD1, 6 bases. This CDR3 contains 14 residues. V gave up 3 bases and J gave up 8 bases, with 16 bases separating them. Germline V gives CDR1 LGHDT, CDR2 YNNKEL (reference sequence). CDR3 in DNA: TGTGCCAGCAGCCATCGGGAAGGACAGCGAGAAGCTTTCTTT. This translates into CASSHREGQREAFF.

This clonotype was counted ten times or more. V gene TRBV7-2 combines with J gene TRBJ1-6, with D perhaps matching TRBD1 (5 bases). V lost 5 bases to trimming and J lost 1 base, with 12 bases between them. Germline CDR1 reads SGHTA; CDR2 reads FQGNSA. CDR3 length equals 16 residues. In nucleotides, the CDR3 is TGTGCCAGCAGCCAAGGGGCGGGTTCCTATAATTCACCCCTCCACTTT. Translating it yields CASSQGAGSYNSPLHF.

The table lists this clonotype with many counts. DNA for the CDR3: TGTGCCAGCAGCCCCGGCGGGAGAGGCGACAAAAACATTCAGTACTTC. This translates into CASSPGGRGDKNIQYF. This sequence joins TRBV7-9 and TRBJ2-4; 7 positions match TRBD2. The CDR3 length is 16 residues. J was trimmed by 3 bases and V by 5 bases; bases with no gene match: 10. Looked up from germline, CDR1 is SEHNR and CDR2 is FQNEAQ (reference sequence).

Ten or more counts support this clonotype. J is TRBJ2-1 and V is TRBV11-2, with TRBD2 identical over 14 bases. This CDR3 contains 15 residues. The V gene end was trimmed by 5 bases and the J gene end by 9 bases; junction bases not matched to a gene: 6. Germline lookup yields CDR1 SGHAT and CDR2 FQNNGV. The CDR3 here is CASSLGLAGGVEQFF. As DNA, the CDR3 is TGTGCCAGCAGCCTCGGACTAGCGGGAGGAGTTGAGCAGTTCTTC.

V and J are TRBV5-1 and TRBJ1-6; TRBD1 matches at 8 bases. Trimming removed 1 base from V and 14 bases from J; junction bases left unmatched: 11. CDR1 is SGHRS and CDR2 is YFSETQ in the germline V gene. The length of the CDR3 is 15 residues. The CDR3 loop is CASSLYRTGPIALHF. Written as DNA, the CDR3 is TGCGCCAGCAGCTTGTATCGGACAGGGCCCATAGCCCTCCACTTT.

This clonotype was counted at least ten times. The CDR3 here is CASSLTTGIHEQYF. The CDR3 region has the DNA TGTGCCAGCAGTTTAACGACAGGGATCCACGAGCAGTACTTC. V gene TRBV27 combines with J gene TRBJ2-7, with 7 bases matching TRBD1. CDR3 size: 14 residues. Germline CDR1 and CDR2: MNHEY and SMNVEV (reference sequence). V trimming: 2 bases; J trimming: 5 bases; junction bases outside the gene matches: 6.

This clonotype was recorded at least ten times. The V gene is TRBV4-1, the J gene TRBJ1-4; maybe TRBD1 (6 bases). Germline assignment: CDR1 MGHRA and CDR2 YSYEKL. Trimming stripped 0 bases from V and 5 bases from J, with 13 bases between. The CDR3 is 16 residues long. CDR3 residues: CASSQEQDSPNEKLFF. The DNA for the CDR3 is TGCGCCAGCAGCCAAGAGCAGGACAGTCCAAATGAAAAACTGTTTTTT.